One T cell receptor (beta chain) is described in this entry. Its antigen is as yet unknown. The data originate from a study of CXCR3-negative and CXCR3-positive naive CD8 T cells. Points from the study as a whole: CXCR3-negative naive cells had less hydrophobic TRB CDR3s than did CXCR3-positive naive cells.

TRB cDNA was prepared as libraries by UMI-labeled 5' RACE. TCRdb reanalyzed the 5' RACE reads, giving one entry per CDR3 protein sequence and no DNA. The table gives under 85,000 distinct CDR3 sequences; the top ten clones make up about 0.62% of it. The CDR3 consists of 18 residues. The germline V gene has CDR1 LGHDT and CDR2 YNNKEL (reference sequence). The sequence was obtained from a human donor in good health. Some clones in this sample may be carry-over from other donors' samples. The gene calls are TRBV3-1 and TRBJ2-3; TCRdb's D gene call, TRBD1, goes unchecked for lack of DNA. Sequenced: naive CXCR3+ CD8+ T cells from blood. Subset in this sample: CD45RO-CCR7+CD27+CD95- naive CD8+ T cells expressing CXCR3 (TNR3+). CDR3: CASSPDPAAGERTDTQYF.